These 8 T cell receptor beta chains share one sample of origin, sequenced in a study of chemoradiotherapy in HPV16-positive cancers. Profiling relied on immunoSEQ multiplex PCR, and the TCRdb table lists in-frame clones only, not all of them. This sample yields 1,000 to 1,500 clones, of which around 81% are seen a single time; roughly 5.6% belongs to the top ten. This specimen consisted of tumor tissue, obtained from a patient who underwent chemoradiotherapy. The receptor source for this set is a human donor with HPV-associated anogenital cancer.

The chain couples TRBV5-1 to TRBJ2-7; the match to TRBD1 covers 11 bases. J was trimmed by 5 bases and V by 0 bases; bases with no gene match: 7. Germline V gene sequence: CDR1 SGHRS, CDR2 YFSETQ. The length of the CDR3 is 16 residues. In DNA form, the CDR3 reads TGCGCCAGCAGCTTGGGACAGGGACAGGGGGTCAACGAGCAGTACTTC. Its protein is CASSLGQGQGVNEQYF.

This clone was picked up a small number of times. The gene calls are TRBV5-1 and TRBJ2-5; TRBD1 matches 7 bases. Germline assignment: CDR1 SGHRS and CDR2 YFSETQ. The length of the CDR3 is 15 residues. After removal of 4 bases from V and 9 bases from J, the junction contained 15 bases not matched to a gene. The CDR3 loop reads CASSPDPGTAGSQYF. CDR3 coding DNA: TGCGCCAGCAGCCCTGACCCCGGGACAGCTGGGTCCCAGTACTTC. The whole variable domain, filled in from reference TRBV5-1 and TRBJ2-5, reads KAGVTQTPRYLIKTRGQQVTLSCSPISGHRSVSWYQQTPGQGLQFLFEYFSETQRNKGNFPGRFSGRQFSNSRSEMNVSTLELGDSALYLCASSPDPGTAGSQYFGPGTRLLVL.

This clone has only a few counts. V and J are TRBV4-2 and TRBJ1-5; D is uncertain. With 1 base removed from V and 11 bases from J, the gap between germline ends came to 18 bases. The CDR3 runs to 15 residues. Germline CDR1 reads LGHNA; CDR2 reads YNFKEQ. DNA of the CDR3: TGTGCCAGCAGCCAAGGGACCTCGGCATCTTATTCCCAGCATTTT. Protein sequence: CASSQGTSASYSQHF.

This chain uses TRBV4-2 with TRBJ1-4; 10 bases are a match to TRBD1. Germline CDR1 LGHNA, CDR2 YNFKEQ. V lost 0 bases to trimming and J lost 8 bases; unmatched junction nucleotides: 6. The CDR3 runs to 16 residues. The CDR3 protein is CASSQETGGGFEKLFF. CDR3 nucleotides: TGTGCCAGCAGCCAAGAGACAGGGGGCGGTTTCGAAAAACTGTTTTTT.

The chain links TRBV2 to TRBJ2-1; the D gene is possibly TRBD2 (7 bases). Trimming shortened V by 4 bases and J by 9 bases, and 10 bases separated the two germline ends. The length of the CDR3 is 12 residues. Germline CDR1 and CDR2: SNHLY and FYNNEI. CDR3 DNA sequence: TGTGCCAGCAGTGGAGGGGGGGGTGAGCAGTTCTTC. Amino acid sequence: CASSGGGGEQFF. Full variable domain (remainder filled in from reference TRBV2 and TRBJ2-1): EPEVTQTPSHQVTQMGQEVILRCVPISNHLYFYWYRQILGQKVEFLVSFYNNEISEKSEIFDDQFSVERPDGSNFTLKIRSTKLEDSAMYFCASSGGGGEQFFGPGTRLTVL.

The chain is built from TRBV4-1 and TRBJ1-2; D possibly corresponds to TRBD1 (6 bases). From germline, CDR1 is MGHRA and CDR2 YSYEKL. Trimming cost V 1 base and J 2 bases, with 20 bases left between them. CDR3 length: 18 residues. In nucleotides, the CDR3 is TGCGCCAGCAGCCAAGGAAGGGGTGTAGGACAGAAGAACTATGGCTACACCTTC. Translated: CASSQGRGVGQKNYGYTF.

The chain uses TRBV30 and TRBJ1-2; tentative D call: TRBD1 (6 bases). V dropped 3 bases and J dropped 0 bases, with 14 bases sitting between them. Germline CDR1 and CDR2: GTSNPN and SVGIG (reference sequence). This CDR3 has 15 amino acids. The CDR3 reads CAWRDRSWANYGYTF. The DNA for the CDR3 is TGTGCCTGGAGGGACAGATCCTGGGCTAACTATGGCTACACCTTC.

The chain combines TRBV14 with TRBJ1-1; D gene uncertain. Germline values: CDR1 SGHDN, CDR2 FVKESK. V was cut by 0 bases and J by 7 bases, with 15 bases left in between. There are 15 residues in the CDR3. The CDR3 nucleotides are TGTGCCAGCAGCCAAGATGGCTGGAGGTCAAATGAAGCTTTCTTT. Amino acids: CASSQDGWRSNEAFF.